Listed below are T cell receptor beta chains from one sample, sequenced in a study of T cells in localized non-small cell lung cancer. Profiling relied on immunoSEQ multiplex PCR, and the TCRdb table lists in-frame clones only, not all of them. The sample consists of about 72,000 clones, approximately 88% of them appearing once. Specimen: peripheral blood, collected before any cancer treatment. Source of these receptors: a female donor over 55 with stage I lung adenocarcinoma. The CDR3 runs from the conserved cysteine through the conserved F or W. The D gene is left open where the match is weak. Rows may omit the clone size; those that give it use once, few, many or a size class.

J gene	D gene	clone size	V gene	CDR3 protein	CDR3 DNA
TRBJ1-1	.	.	TRBV5-1	CASNNLGIHTEAFF	TGCGCCAGCAATAATTTGGGGATTCACACTGAAGCTTTCTTT
TRBJ1-3	.	.	TRBV2	CASRDPGRSSGNTIYF	TGTGCCAGCAGGGACCCGGGCCGCTCCTCTGGAAACACCATATATTTT
TRBJ2-1	TRBD2	.	TRBV5-4	CASSFQRESYNEQFF	TGTGCCAGCAGCTTTCAGCGGGAGTCCTACAATGAGCAGTTCTTC
TRBJ2-5	.	.	TRBV20-1	CSAPTQETQYF	TGCAGTGCCCCGACCCAAGAGACCCAGTACTTC
TRBJ1-1	TRBD1	.	TRBV4-1	CASSQNLDRGPGEAFF	TGCGCCAGCAGCCAAAACCTCGACAGGGGCCCGGGAGAAGCTTTCTTT
TRBJ1-2	.	.	TRBV29-1	CSVEPPFRGRDGYTF	TGCAGCGTTGAACCCCCCTTCAGGGGCAGGGATGGCTACACCTTC
TRBJ1-2	.	.	TRBV7-2	CASSPTNYGYTF	TGTGCCAGCAGCCCCACTAACTATGGCTACACCTTC
TRBJ2-5	.	.	TRBV7-9	CASSLEVQETQYF	TGTGCCAGCAGCTTAGAGGTTCAAGAGACCCAGTACTTC
TRBJ2-5	TRBD1	.	TRBV6-5	CASRLNRGETQYF	TGTGCCAGCAGATTAAACAGGGGGGAGACCCAGTACTTC
TRBJ1-1	.	.	TRBV5-1	CASSFEGMNTEAFF	TGCGCCAGCAGCTTTGAGGGGATGAACACTGAAGCTTTCTTT
TRBJ2-2	.	.	TRBV19	CASKDRGRANTGELFF	TGTGCCAGTAAAGATCGCGGCAGGGCGAACACCGGGGAGCTGTTTTTT
TRBJ2-1	TRBD2	once	TRBV9	CASSVRLAGAAREQFF	TGTGCCAGCAGCGTACGACTAGCGGGAGCAGCTCGGGAGCAGTTCTTC
TRBJ2-7	.	.	TRBV7-2	CASSFFPRQSYEQYF	TGTGCCAGCAGCTTTTTTCCGCGGCAGAGCTACGAGCAGTACTTC
TRBJ2-1	.	.	TRBV5-4	CASSFSGNEQFF	TGTGCCAGCAGCTTTTCGGGGAATGAGCAGTTCTTC
TRBJ1-3	.	.	TRBV5-1	CASSLALNTGFSGNTIYF	TGCGCCAGCAGCTTGGCCCTTAATACAGGGTTCTCTGGAAACACCATATATTTT
TRBJ2-5	.	once	TRBV5-4	CASSLVGLNRETQYF	TGTGCCAGCAGCTTGGTGGGCCTGAACCGAGAGACCCAGTACTTC
TRBJ1-4	.	.	TRBV10-3	CAISGALTRREKLFF	TGTGCCATCAGTGGAGCACTAACCCGGCGGGAAAAACTGTTTTTT
TRBJ2-1	TRBD2	few	TRBV7-2	CASSLGTSGGAIKFF	TGTGCCAGCAGCTTAGGAACTAGCGGGGGGGCCATAAAGTTCTTC
TRBJ2-3	TRBD2	.	TRBV19	CASSPILTAGSTDTQYF	TGTGCCAGTAGTCCTATCCTTACAGCGGGAAGCACAGATACGCAGTATTTT
TRBJ2-1	.	.	TRBV6-6	CASSRLGWNSEQFF	TGTGCCAGCAGTCGCTTGGGGTGGAACTCAGAGCAGTTCTTC
TRBJ2-3	.	.	TRBV7-9	CASSRDRHTDTQYF	TGTGCCAGCAGCCGGGACCGACACACAGATACGCAGTATTTT
TRBJ2-1	.	.	TRBV2	CASRLGSYNEQFF	TGTGCCAGCAGACTAGGCTCCTACAATGAGCAGTTCTTC
TRBJ2-5	TRBD2	.	TRBV18	CASHTREAGETQYF	TGTGCCAGCCATACCCGGGAGGCCGGGGAGACCCAGTACTTC
TRBJ1-2	.	.	TRBV11-2	CASSSPRRYHGYTF	TGTGCCAGCAGCTCGCCCCGGAGATACCATGGCTACACCTTC
TRBJ2-7	TRBD2	.	TRBV7-6	CASSSGLAGGGHEQYF	TGTGCCAGCAGCTCCGGACTAGCGGGGGGCGGGCACGAGCAGTACTTC
TRBJ1-2	TRBD1	.	TRBV5-4	CASSPPLGQGEHGYTF	TGTGCCAGCAGCCCTCCACTGGGACAGGGTGAGCATGGCTACACCTTC
TRBJ2-7	TRBD1	.	TRBV11-2	CASSKPGQGTYEQYF	TGTGCCAGCAGCAAGCCGGGACAGGGTACCTACGAGCAGTACTTC
TRBJ1-1	TRBD1	few	TRBV28	CASSPQGGRAEAFF	TGTGCCAGCAGTCCCCAGGGGGGGAGGGCTGAAGCTTTCTTT
TRBJ2-1	TRBD2	.	TRBV29-1	CSATSTSGGENEQFF	TGCAGCGCCACTTCGACTAGCGGCGGGGAGAATGAGCAGTTCTTC
TRBJ1-2	.	.	TRBV19	CAGRLNYGYTF	TGTGCCGGCCGTCTTAACTATGGCTACACCTTC
TRBJ1-1	.	.	TRBV6-6	CASSYAEWTEAFF	TGTGCCAGCAGTTACGCGGAGTGGACTGAAGCTTTCTTT
TRBJ1-2	.	.	TRBV7-9	CASSHGGQTNYGYTF	TGTGCCAGCAGCCACGGCGGACAGACTAACTATGGCTACACCTTC
TRBJ1-2	.	.	TRBV11-2	CASSLVGGGYTF	TGTGCCAGCAGCTTAGTAGGGGGTGGCTACACCTTC
TRBJ1-2	.	.	TRBV5-1	CASSGIGFNGYTF	TGCGCCAGCAGTGGGATAGGGTTCAATGGCTACACCTTC
TRBJ1-4	.	.	TRBV9	CASSLFRGRREKLFF	TGTGCCAGCAGCTTATTCAGGGGCCGGCGGGAAAAACTGTTTTTT